These 29 T cell receptor beta chains share one sample of origin, sequenced in a study of multiple sclerosis patients with progressive multifocal leukoencephalopathy. Clones were sequenced by immunoSEQ multiplex PCR, and TCRdb holds only the in-frame ones, with some missing. Of 25,000 to 35,000 clones listed, approximately 92% are singletons. This sample's time point: before natalizumab initiation. Sequenced input: PBMCs. The origin of the receptors is a man aged 30 to 39 with multiple sclerosis.

The gene calls are TRBV28 and TRBJ2-5; D gene ambiguous. Trimming stripped 5 bases from V and 1 base from J, with 11 bases between. Germline CDR1 and CDR2: MDHEN and SYDVKM. This CDR3 has 14 residues. DNA for the CDR3: TGTGCCAGCAGTCCCCCTTGGACCCAAGAGACCCAGTACTTC. Encoded protein: CASSPPWTQETQYF.

V and J are TRBV5-4 and TRBJ1-2; no reliable D call. The CDR3 totals 12 residues. The germline gives CDR1 SGHNT, CDR2 YYREEE (reference sequence). Trimming took 0 bases from V and 5 from J, leaving 5 bases between them. DNA for the CDR3: TGTGCCAGCAGCTTGGCGGGGTATGGCTACACCTTC. Translated, it gives CASSLAGYGYTF.

The chain carries TRBV9 and TRBJ2-1; TRBD2 matches 13 bases. Germline-derived CDR1 and CDR2 are SGDLS and YYNGEE. Trimming removed 2 bases from V and 4 bases from J; junction bases left unmatched: 3. There are 16 residues in the CDR3. This CDR3 is CASSVGLAGRYNEQFF. The CDR3 coding sequence is TGTGCCAGCAGCGTGGGACTAGCGGGAAGGTACAATGAGCAGTTCTTC.

The J gene is TRBJ2-2, the V gene TRBV5-4; 8 positions agree with TRBD1. Per the germline V gene, CDR1 is SGHNT and CDR2 is YYREEE (reference sequence). CDR3 length: 19 amino acids. V was pared by 2 bases and J by 6 bases, with 18 bases of the junction left unmatched. Here the CDR3 reads CASSLPPGQDRQVAGELFF. Here the CDR3 DNA reads TGTGCCAGCAGCTTACCCCCGGGACAGGATCGTCAAGTCGCCGGGGAGCTGTTTTTT.

J is TRBJ1-2 and V is TRBV12-5; 8 bases line up with TRBD1. Germline V gives CDR1 LGHNT, CDR2 FRNRAP. The CDR3 is made up of 15 amino acids. Losses at the gene ends were 3 bases for V and 4 bases for J; bases not matched to a gene: 7. CDR3 residues: CASGLGQGAIYGYTF. CDR3 nucleotides: TGTGCTAGTGGTTTAGGCCAGGGGGCAATCTATGGCTACACCTTC.

V and J are TRBV4-3 and TRBJ2-7; D unresolved. This CDR3 has 14 residues. V gave up 0 bases and J gave up 3 bases, with 9 bases separating them. The V gene's germline CDR1 is LGHNA and CDR2 YSLEER. This CDR3 reads CASSQDRHLYEQYF. The CDR3 DNA follows: TGCGCCAGCAGCCAAGACCGGCACCTCTACGAGCAGTACTTC.

V usage is TRBV23-1 and J usage is TRBJ2-2, with D tentatively TRBD2 (6 bases). TRBV23-1 is an open reading frame whose function is uncertain. With 0 bases removed from V and 5 bases from J, the gap between germline ends came to 7 bases. The CDR3 length is 14 residues. The chain's CDR3 is CASSQSAGTGELFF. CDR3 coding DNA: TGCGCCAGCAGTCAATCGGCGGGGACCGGGGAGCTGTTTTTT.

This chain joins TRBV18 and TRBJ2-2, with D possibly TRBD2 on 6 matching bases. CDR3 length equals 17 residues. The V gene lost 2 bases and the J gene lost 5 bases, with 18 bases spanning the gap. CDR1 and CDR2 (germline): KGHSH, LQKENI. The CDR3 nucleotides read TGTGCCAGCTCACCAATCCTACCGCGACTAGAGACCGGGGAGCTGTTTTTT. Translation gives CASSPILPRLETGELFF.

The rearrangement uses TRBV5-5 and TRBJ2-7; no reliable D call. Trimming pared 2 bases from V and 2 bases from J, leaving 14 bases between. This CDR3 spans 15 amino acids. Germline V CDR1 and CDR2: SGHKS, YYEKEE (reference sequence). This CDR3 is CASSLFDGPPYEQYF. For the CDR3, the DNA is TGTGCCAGCAGCTTATTCGACGGCCCTCCCTACGAGCAGTACTTC.

The chain has TRBV7-9 and TRBJ1-1, with D unclear. Looked up from germline, CDR1 is SEHNR and CDR2 is FQNEAQ (reference sequence). V was clipped by 3 bases and J by 4 bases, with 12 bases between them. The CDR3 covers 14 residues. The DNA for the CDR3 is TGTGCCAGCAGCTTTCCCCGGGCGGCCACTGAAGCTTTCTTT. This codes for CASSFPRAATEAFF.

The chain carries TRBV11-3 and TRBJ1-4; no definite D call. This CDR3 spans 14 amino acids. Germline-derived CDR1 and CDR2 are SGHNT and YENEEA. Trimming shortened V by 4 bases and J by 6 bases, and 12 bases separated the two germline ends. CDR3 in DNA: TGTGCCAGCAGCTCCCGGGTTTTAGATGAAAAACTGTTTTTT. It yields the protein CASSSRVLDEKLFF. The full variable domain, its missing parts supplied by reference TRBV11-3 and TRBJ1-4, is EAGVVQSPRYKIIEKKQPVAFWCNPISGHNTLYWYLQNLGQGPELLIRYENEEAVDDSQLPKDRFSAERLKGVDSTLKIQPAELGDSAVYLCASSSRVLDEKLFFGSGTQLSVL.

This clone showed up just once. The V gene is TRBV27, the J gene TRBJ2-1; 8 positions match TRBD2. Germline lookup yields CDR1 MNHEY and CDR2 SMNVEV (reference sequence). V lost 3 bases to trimming and J lost 4 bases; unmatched junction nucleotides: 2. The CDR3 sequence is 14 residues long. The CDR3 DNA reads as TGTGCCAGCAGTTTCACGGGAGGGTACAATGAGCAGTTCTTC. This gives the protein CASSFTGGYNEQFF.

The rearrangement joins TRBV4-3 to TRBJ2-5; D not certain. The J call may be incorrect, as the DNA end agrees better with TRBJ2-7. CDR1 and CDR2 from the germline V gene are LGHNA and YSLEER. This CDR3 has 15 residues. The CDR3 is CASSQDRTSAYEQYF. The CDR3 DNA follows: TGCGCCAGCAGCCAAGACCGGACCTCCGCCTACGAGCAGTACTTC.

About this clone itself: The same CDR3 also results from other DNA sequences found in this sample. The chain is built from TRBV5-1 and TRBJ2-1; TRBD2 aligns across 7 bases. The CDR3 runs to 15 residues. Germline V CDR1 and CDR2: SGHRS, YFSETQ. V shed 0 bases, J shed 4 bases, and the junction held 4 bases outside the gene matches. Written as DNA, the CDR3 is TGCGCCAGCAGCTTGGGACTAGCAGAATACAATGAGCAGTTCTTC. It codes for CASSLGLAEYNEQFF. Drawing the rest from reference TRBV5-1 and TRBJ2-1, the complete variable domain is KAGVTQTPRYLIKTRGQQVTLSCSPISGHRSVSWYQQTPGQGLQFLFEYFSETQRNKGNFPGRFSGRQFSNSRSEMNVSTLELGDSALYLCASSLGLAEYNEQFFGPGTRLTVL.

The chain links TRBV27 to TRBJ2-7; 8 nucleotides match TRBD2. This CDR3 has 16 residues. In germline, CDR1 is MNHEY, CDR2 SMNVEV (reference sequence). Trimming at V came to 4 bases and at J to 6 bases, leaving 14 bases not matched to a gene. CDR3 loop: CASSSPGTRGPIEQYF. The CDR3 DNA reads as TGTGCCAGCAGTTCCCCCGGGACTAGGGGTCCTATCGAGCAGTACTTC.

The gene calls are TRBV5-6 and TRBJ2-7, with 7 bases fitting TRBD2. From germline, CDR1 is SGHDT and CDR2 YYEEEE. V lost 0 bases to trimming and J lost 5 bases; unmatched junction nucleotides: 5. The CDR3 runs 14 residues. In DNA, the CDR3 is TGTGCCAGCAGCTTGGCTGGGGGGGTCCACGAGCAGTACTTC. Its translation: CASSLAGGVHEQYF.

The V and J genes are TRBV4-2 and TRBJ2-1, with 11 bases identical to TRBD2. The CDR3 has 15 amino acids. Unmatched junction bases numbered 9, after V lost 4 bases and J lost 10 bases. Germline V gene data show CDR1 as LGHNA and CDR2 as YNFKEQ. The CDR3 coding sequence is TGTGCCAGCAGCCGAGAGCTAGCGGGGGGAGGAGAGCAGTTCTTC. It codes for CASSRELAGGGEQFF.

The rearrangement links TRBV7-2 to TRBJ1-4; D is possibly TRBD1 (6 bases). CDR3 length equals 14 residues. Trimming removed 4 bases at V and 5 bases at J, with 11 bases between. Germline-derived CDR1 and CDR2 are SGHTA and FQGNSA. CDR3 coding DNA: TGTGCCAGCAGCTGGACAGTGTTGAATGAAAAACTGTTTTTT. Its protein is CASSWTVLNEKLFF.

This chain uses TRBV7-2 with TRBJ1-1; a possible D gene is TRBD1 (5 bases). Germline V gives CDR1 SGHTA, CDR2 FQGNSA. Trimming removed 3 bases at V and 7 bases at J, with 18 bases between. The CDR3 covers 15 residues. CDR3 residues: CASSLTSFREGEAFF. For the CDR3, the DNA is TGTGCCAGCAGCTTGACAAGTTTCAGGGAGGGTGAAGCTTTCTTT.

The chain employs TRBV25-1 and TRBJ2-7; either TRBD1 or TRBD2 may fit D (6 bases each). With 7 bases removed from V and 2 bases from J, the gap between germline ends came to 15 bases. The germline V gene encodes CDR1 MGHDK and CDR2 SYGVNS. The CDR3 has 14 amino acids. The CDR3 protein is CASTPRRGAYEQYV. CDR3 sequence (DNA): TGTGCCAGCACCCCGCGGAGGGGGGCCTACGAGCAGTACGTC.

Only one count was recorded for this clone. V usage is TRBV14 and J usage is TRBJ2-3; D is perhaps TRBD2 (6 bases). Between the trimmed V and J ends, which lost 2 bases and 8 bases, there was a span of 17 bases. The CDR3 has 15 residues. Germline-derived CDR1 and CDR2 are SGHDN and FVKESK. For the CDR3, the DNA is TGTGCCAGCAGCCAAACAACCGGGGCCGGGAGTACGCAGTATTTT. Translating it yields CASSQTTGAGSTQYF.

CDR3 region: CASRGETQYF. In nucleotides, the CDR3 is TGTGCCAGCAGAGGTGAGACCCAGTACTTC. This chain links TRBV6-1 with TRBJ2-5; D call uncertain. The germline V and J ends were trimmed by 6 bases and 5 bases, with 4 bases remaining between them. Germline V CDR1 and CDR2: MNHNS, SASEGT. The CDR3 spans 10 residues.

V usage is TRBV2 and J usage is TRBJ1-1; 10 bases line up with TRBD1. Trimming at V came to 6 bases and at J to 4 bases, leaving 5 bases not matched to a gene. Germline lookup yields CDR1 SNHLY and CDR2 FYNNEI. The CDR3 runs 14 residues. The CDR3: CASSRQGASTEAFF. DNA of the CDR3: TGTGCCAGCAGCAGACAGGGGGCAAGCACTGAAGCTTTCTTT.

The gene calls are TRBV4-3 and TRBJ2-1, with 11 bases aligning to TRBD2. This CDR3 comprises 15 residues. V gave up 3 bases and J gave up 5 bases; unmatched junction bases: 3. Germline-derived CDR1 and CDR2 are LGHNA and YSLEER. The CDR3 spells CASSHSGLADNEQFF. The CDR3 DNA follows: TGCGCCAGCAGCCACTCGGGACTAGCGGACAATGAGCAGTTCTTC.

The CDR3 loop is CASSLGRNTEAFF. DNA for the CDR3: TGTGCCAGCAGCTTGGGACGCAACACTGAAGCTTTCTTT. The chain recombines TRBV7-9 with TRBJ1-1; D is possibly TRBD1 (5 bases). The CDR3 is 13 amino acids. Per the germline V gene, CDR1 is SEHNR and CDR2 is FQNEAQ (reference sequence). Trimming removed 3 bases at V and 2 bases at J, with 7 bases between.

The V call is TRBV19, the J call TRBJ2-3, with D uncertain. Germline V gene lookup returns CDR1 LNHDA and CDR2 SQIVND (reference sequence). The V end lost 1 base, the J end lost 2 bases, and 13 bases lay between the germline ends. CDR3 length equals 16 residues. The CDR3 nucleotides are TGTGCCAGTAGTATAGGGGTCCAACAATACACAGATACGCAGTATTTT. It is translated as CASSIGVQQYTDTQYF.

Worth noting for this clone: This sample includes further DNA sequences coding for the same CDR3. V usage is TRBV30 and J usage is TRBJ1-1, with TRBD1 matching over 10 bases. Germline V gene lookup returns CDR1 GTSNPN and CDR2 SVGIG (reference sequence). V dropped 4 bases and J dropped 4; count of bases not matched to a gene: 6. This CDR3 region has 14 residues. The CDR3 bases are TGTGCCTGGACTCGGGACAGGGGACTCACTGAAGCTTTCTTT. This codes for CAWTRDRGLTEAFF.

This chain links TRBV30 with TRBJ2-1, with no clear D. CDR1 GTSNPN and CDR2 SVGIG come from the germline V gene (reference sequence). This CDR3 has 13 amino acids. V was trimmed by 0 bases and J by 9 bases, leaving 12 bases between them. CDR3: CAWSVLRVTEQFF. DNA of the CDR3: TGTGCCTGGAGTGTACTTCGGGTCACTGAGCAGTTCTTC.

This chain's CDR3 is CASRTLAGGPDTQYF. The DNA of the CDR3 is TGTGCCAGTAGGACATTAGCGGGAGGGCCAGATACGCAGTATTTT. The chain employs TRBV19 and TRBJ2-3; 11 nucleotides agree with TRBD2. Trimming took 6 bases from V and 4 from J; bases not matched to a gene: 6. This CDR3 spans 15 amino acids. Germline V lookup: CDR1 LNHDA, CDR2 SQIVND (reference sequence).